One sample yielded the 19 T cell receptor beta chains listed below, sequenced in a study of read filtering for tumor transcriptome and immune sequencing. This library used 300 to 500 ng RNA and molecular barcoded adaptors spanning alpha/delta and beta/gamma chains. MiXCR, applied by TCRdb to the reads, yields one record per CDR3 protein. Of some 140,000 distinct CDR3 sequences listed, 13% are singletons. The sample was a population of CD138-negative cells sorted from bone marrow. The receptors shown here come from a donor at least 40 years old with multiple myeloma.

As concerns this clonotype: A much larger clone sits a single nucleotide away, making a read error possible. The DNA of the CDR3 is TGCACCAGCAGCCGTGGGACAGGGGGTGAATACGAGCAGTACTTC. Protein: CTSSRGTGGEYEQYF. The chain uses TRBV4-3 and TRBJ2-7; TRBD1 matches 11 bases. Germline V CDR1 and CDR2: LGHNA, YSLEER. This CDR3 is built from 15 residues.

This clonotype was seen a few times. The CDR3 reads CASSPKGGVNYGYTF. The CDR3 DNA is TGTGCCAGCAGTCCCAAGGGGGGGGTTAACTATGGCTACACCTTC. This chain uses TRBV12-3 or TRBV12-4 with TRBJ1-2, with D perhaps TRBD1 (6 bases). CDR3 length: 15 residues. V was clipped by 5 bases and J by 1 base, with 14 bases between them.

This clonotype has a count of ten or more. This chain links TRBV14 with TRBJ2-7; possibly TRBD2 for D (6 bases). Germline CDR1 is SGHDN and CDR2 is FVKESK. The CDR3 loop spans 13 amino acids. V lost 8 bases, J lost 3 bases, and 14 bases lay in between. The CDR3 coding sequence is TGTGCCAGCTCCTGGGGACTTCACTACGAGCAGTACTTC. Translated: CASSWGLHYEQYF.

This clonotype was seen only a few times. This may stem from a read error, because a much larger clone lies one nucleotide away. CDR3 sequence reads: CSAVSRSSMNTEAFF. The CDR3 nucleotides are TGCAGTGCTGTGTCCCGGAGCAGCATGAACACTGAAGCTTTCTTT. V usage is TRBV20-1 and J usage is TRBJ1-1, with no clear D. The CDR3 has 15 amino acids. In germline, CDR1 is DFQATT, CDR2 SNEGSKA (reference sequence). V was clipped by 5 bases and J by 0 bases, with 16 bases between them.

In this sample, this clonotype turned up many times. V and J are TRBV14 and TRBJ2-1, with D unresolved. This CDR3 spans 15 amino acids. The germline V gene has CDR1 SGHDN and CDR2 FVKESK. V lost 4 bases to trimming and J lost 3 bases, with 13 bases between them. The CDR3 region is CASSLTAWDYNEQFF. DNA for the CDR3: TGTGCCAGCAGCCTTACCGCTTGGGACTACAATGAGCAGTTCTTC.

As to this clonotype: Sequence at one end of the junction differs from germline and may be a read error. The chain combines TRBV18 with TRBJ2-1, with D tentatively TRBD2 (5 bases). Germline lookup yields CDR1 KGHSH and CDR2 LQKENI. This CDR3 spans 13 amino acids. The CDR3 protein is CASPPGTYNERFF. In DNA, the CDR3 is TGTGCCAGCCCACCGGGAACCTACAATGAGCGGTTCTTC.

This clonotype was seen repeatedly, ten times or more. For the CDR3, the DNA is TGTGCCAGCATTCCTACACCGGGACAGGGGGCTCAAAACATTCAGTACTTC. The encoded protein is CASIPTPGQGAQNIQYF. The chain recombines TRBV2 with TRBJ2-4; 12 bases match TRBD1. Germline V CDR1 and CDR2: SNHLY, FYNNEI. The CDR3 totals 17 residues. V shed 7 bases and J 5 bases; nucleotides not matched to a gene: 12.

This clonotype occurred many times. The chain couples TRBV4-2 to TRBJ2-7, with 11 nucleotides matching TRBD2. CDR3 size: 15 residues. Germline CDR1 LGHNA, CDR2 YNFKEQ. Trimming at V came to 4 bases and at J to 2 bases, leaving 4 bases not matched to a gene. CDR3 nucleotides: TGTGCCAGCAGCCGGGGACTAGCGGACCCCTACGAGCAGTACTTC. Translation: CASSRGLADPYEQYF.

This clonotype was detected ten times or more. V and J are TRBV10-3 and TRBJ2-2; maybe TRBD2 (6 bases). The V end was cut by 6 bases, the J end by 6 bases, with 14 bases between. Germline lookup yields CDR1 ENHRY and CDR2 SYGVKD. This CDR3 contains 14 residues. CDR3 nucleotides: TGTGCCATCAGCGACGGAGGGCGGGCCGGGGAGCTGTTTTTT. It yields the protein CAISDGGRAGELFF.

This clonotype has at least ten counts. The V and J genes are TRBV24-1 and TRBJ2-1; 10 positions agree with TRBD1. The CDR3 is 16 amino acids. Germline V gene lookup returns CDR1 KGHDR and CDR2 SFDVKD. Trimming removed 1 base from V and 8 bases from J; junction bases left unmatched: 7. CDR3 DNA: TGTGCCACCAGTGATTTCCCGGGACAGGGGTTCGATGAGCAGTTCTTC. As protein: CATSDFPGQGFDEQFF.

On this clonotype itself: A much bigger clone sits one base away, suggesting this may be a read error. This chain uses TRBV11-2 with TRBJ2-1, with D hard to call. Germline V gives CDR1 SGHAT, CDR2 FQNNGV. The CDR3 extends over 16 amino acids. The CDR3 loop reads CASSLEAENRYYEQFF. Written as DNA, the CDR3 is TGTGCCAGCAGCTTAGAAGCAGAAAACCGCTACTATGAGCAGTTCTTC.

In this sample, this clonotype turned up many times. The chain has TRBV29-1 and TRBJ1-4; 9 nucleotides line up with TRBD1. The trim removed 5 bases at V and 5 bases at J, leaving 6 bases unmatched. The germline V gene has CDR1 SQVTM and CDR2 ANQGSEA. The CDR3 runs to 14 residues. CDR3 nucleotides: TGCAGCGTTCAACCGACAGGGGGGAATGAAAAACTGTTTTTT. Its protein is CSVQPTGGNEKLFF. Drawing the rest from reference TRBV29-1 and TRBJ1-4, the complete variable domain is SAVISQKPSRDICQRGTSLTIQCQVDSQVTMMFWYRQQPGQSLTLIATANQGSEATYESGFVIDKFPISRPNLTFSTLTVSNMSPEDSSIYLCSVQPTGGNEKLFFGSGTQLSVL.

This clonotype was observed many times. V gene TRBV20-1 combines with J gene TRBJ2-2; D is perhaps TRBD2 (7 bases). Looked up from germline, CDR1 is DFQATT and CDR2 is SNEGSKA (reference sequence). This CDR3 region has 17 residues. Trimming removed 6 bases from V and 2 bases from J, with 22 bases in between. The CDR3 region is CSARGGEHLGNTGELFF. The CDR3, as DNA: TGCAGTGCCCGAGGGGGGGAACACCTTGGAAACACCGGGGAGCTGTTTTTT.

This clonotype was seen many times. V usage is TRBV29-1 and J usage is TRBJ2-5; TRBD1 matches at 8 bases. J lost 5 bases, V lost 8 bases, and 7 bases had no gene match. Germline assignment: CDR1 SQVTM and CDR2 ANQGSEA. The CDR3 is 12 amino acids. CDR3 sequence: CSLRTGTETQYF. CDR3 DNA sequence: TGCAGCCTAAGGACAGGGACGGAGACCCAGTACTTC.

The rearrangement uses TRBV7-9 and TRBJ2-1; 12 bases agree with TRBD2. This CDR3 contains 16 residues. Losses at the gene ends were 5 bases for V and 3 bases for J; bases not matched to a gene: 5. Per germline, CDR1 SEHNR and CDR2 FQNEAQ (reference sequence). CDR3: CASSPLAGGLYNEQFF. The CDR3 bases are TGTGCCAGCAGCCCACTAGCGGGAGGACTCTACAATGAGCAGTTCTTC. Full variable domain (remainder filled in from reference TRBV7-9 and TRBJ2-1): DTGVSQNPRHKITKRGQNVTFRCDPISEHNRLYWYRQTLGQGPEFLTYFQNEAQLEKSRLLSDRFSAERPKGSFSTLEIQRTEQGDSAMYLCASSPLAGGLYNEQFFGPGTRLTVL.

This clonotype was observed at least ten times. The V call is TRBV7-9, the J call TRBJ1-5; D gene unclear. CDR3 size: 15 residues. Deletions cut 7 bases from V and 0 bases from J, with 13 bases between. Germline V gives CDR1 SEHNR, CDR2 FQNEAQ (reference sequence). DNA of the CDR3: TGTGCCAGCAACCCTTTGAGGTATAGCAATCAGCCCCAGCATTTT. It translates to CASNPLRYSNQPQHF.

This clonotype was seen repeatedly, ten times or more. The chain has TRBV18 and TRBJ1-1; D uncertain. The CDR3 is 14 residues long. V lost 1 base to trimming and J lost 3 bases, with 9 bases between them. Germline loops: CDR1 KGHSH, CDR2 LQKENI. The CDR3 region has the DNA TGTGCCAGCTCACCACAAAACAGCTACACTGAAGCTTTCTTT. Translation gives CASSPQNSYTEAFF.

The J gene is TRBJ2-7, the V gene TRBV7-9; D call uncertain. V was pared by 0 bases and J by 10 bases, with 10 bases between. Germline V gene lookup returns CDR1 SEHNR and CDR2 FQNEAQ (reference sequence). CDR3 length equals 12 residues. The CDR3 sequence is CASSLASSHQYF. CDR3 nucleotides: TGTGCCAGCAGCTTAGCAAGCAGCCACCAGTACTTC.

This clonotype was observed many times. The rearrangement links TRBV20-1 to TRBJ2-7, with 8 bases fitting TRBD2. The V and J ends lost 1 base and 5 bases, in that order; junction bases with no gene match: 10. Germline lookup yields CDR1 DFQATT and CDR2 SNEGSKA (reference sequence). The CDR3 is 15 residues long. CDR3 sequence: CSARAGSGSLNEQYF. CDR3 coding DNA: TGCAGTGCTAGAGCGGGGAGCGGGAGCCTCAACGAGCAGTACTTC.